This T cell receptor (beta chain) was obtained from a study of blood T cell repertoires in COVID-19. Turning to the study itself: PBMCs, B-cell-depleted T cells, or T cells provided the cDNA or gDNA that made up the material.

CDR3 length: 14 amino acids. V was clipped by 5 bases and J by 0 bases; unmatched bases: 5. Per germline, CDR1 GTSNPN and CDR2 SVGIG (reference sequence). The method was immunoSEQ multiplex PCR; TCRdb's version includes in-frame clones alone and lacks a portion of them. This sample has 150,000 or so clones, with 65% to 90% found just once. This clonotype originated in a woman aged 40 to 55 with COVID-19, enrolled during active disease. The chain combines TRBV30 with TRBJ2-3; 7 bases agree with TRBD2. Sequencing used peripheral blood. This CDR3 reads CAWDPGLSTDTQYF. The CDR3 nucleotides read TGTGCCTGGGATCCGGGACTAAGCACAGATACGCAGTATTTT.